Shown below are 3 T cell receptor beta chains from a single sample sequenced in a study of T cells after yellow fever vaccination. Using its own MiXCR run on the 5' RACE reads, TCRdb lists one record per CDR3 protein. The profile shows approximately 550,000 distinct CDR3 sequences, less than 20% of them singletons. The sample was PBMCs, taken 15 days after the yellow fever booster vaccination. These receptors were taken from a man in his thirties or forties who received the YFV17D yellow fever vaccine.

This chain joins TRBV4-3 and TRBJ2-3; 11 bases are a match to TRBD2. The germline CDR1 and CDR2 sequences are LGHNA and YSLEER. The CDR3 runs to 16 residues. V dropped 0 bases and J dropped 4; count of bases not matched to a gene: 3. The CDR3: CASSQDSLAGADTQYF. CDR3 sequence (DNA): TGCGCCAGCAGCCAAGATTCACTAGCGGGAGCAGATACGCAGTATTTT.

This clonotype was seen a handful of times. The rearrangement links TRBV7-9 to TRBJ2-1, with D perhaps matching TRBD1 (6 bases). From germline, CDR1 is SEHNR and CDR2 FQNEAQ (reference sequence). Trimming pared 4 bases from V and 8 bases from J, leaving 18 bases between. The CDR3 length is 15 residues. CDR3 sequence: CASSYTGLPWDEQFF. CDR3 sequence (DNA): TGTGCCAGCAGCTACACAGGGTTACCTTGGGATGAGCAGTTCTTC. Combining the CDR3 with reference TRBV7-9 and TRBJ2-1 gives the whole variable domain DTGVSQNPRHKITKRGQNVTFRCDPISEHNRLYWYRQTLGQGPEFLTYFQNEAQLEKSRLLSDRFSAERPKGSFSTLEIQRTEQGDSAMYLCASSYTGLPWDEQFFGPGTRLTVL.

This chain joins TRBV25-1 and TRBJ1-2; D uncertain. V was pared by 2 bases and J by 4 bases, with 8 bases between. The CDR3 runs to 13 residues. Looked up from germline, CDR1 is MGHDK and CDR2 is SYGVNS. CDR3 bases: TGTGCCAGCAGTGAAGGCGGCCTCTATGGCTACACCTTC. Its protein product is CASSEGGLYGYTF.